This T cell receptor (beta chain) derives from a study of shared clonotypes between healthy human individuals. The study, taken as a whole, reports: It was observed that 5% to 6% of naive CD4 clonotypes were shared across a few donors.

Comments on this clone: As yet, its antigen is unknown.

Profiling relied on immunoSEQ multiplex PCR, and the TCRdb table lists in-frame clones only, not all of them. This table has about 2.5 million clones, about 90% appearing once. The CDR3 loop spans 14 amino acids. CDR1 and CDR2 from the germline V gene are MNHNY and SVGAGI (reference sequence). V lost 10 bases and J 1 base, leaving 14 bases between the germline ends. Sequenced sample: naive CD4+ T cells from PBMCs. Subset meaning: CD45RA+ positively selected. The chain recombines TRBV6-6 with TRBJ1-5, with D perhaps matching TRBD1 (5 bases). The sequence was obtained from a man aged 18 to 29 in good health. Some clones in this sample may be carry-over from other donors' samples. The CDR3 here is CATRGRGSNQPQHF. Here the CDR3 DNA reads TGTGCCACGAGGGGAAGAGGAAGCAATCAGCCCCAGCATTTT.